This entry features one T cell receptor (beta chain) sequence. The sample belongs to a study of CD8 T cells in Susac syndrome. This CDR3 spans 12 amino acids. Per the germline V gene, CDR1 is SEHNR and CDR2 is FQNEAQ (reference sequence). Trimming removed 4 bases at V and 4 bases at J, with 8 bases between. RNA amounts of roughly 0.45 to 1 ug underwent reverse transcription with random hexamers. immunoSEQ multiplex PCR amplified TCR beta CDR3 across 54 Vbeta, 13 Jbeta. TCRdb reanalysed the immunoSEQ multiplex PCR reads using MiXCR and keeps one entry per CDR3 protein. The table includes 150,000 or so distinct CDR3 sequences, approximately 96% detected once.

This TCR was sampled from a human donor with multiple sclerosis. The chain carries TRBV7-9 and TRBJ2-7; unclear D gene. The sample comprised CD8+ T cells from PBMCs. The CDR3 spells CASSSSAYEQYF. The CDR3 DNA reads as TGTGCCAGCAGCTCCAGTGCTTACGAGCAGTACTTC.